This T cell receptor beta chain stems from a study of glioma-infiltrating T cells after dendritic cell vaccination. A few counts support this clone. Antigen unknown. Study conclusions and caveats: The cohort had few patients with full blood and tumor sets.

The germline V gene encodes CDR1 MNHNS and CDR2 SASEGT. Trimming pared 6 bases from V and 0 bases from J, leaving 12 bases between. This CDR3 comprises 15 residues. Sequenced by immunoSEQ multiplex PCR; TCRdb stores in-frame clones only, minus some. The table has about 100,000 clones, around three quarters seen once. Sequenced material: blood, taken before dendritic cell vaccination. The source is a human donor with glioblastoma. The rearrangement joins TRBV6-1 to TRBJ1-3, with D perhaps matching TRBD1 (6 bases). CDR3 DNA sequence: TGTGCCAGCAGATGGGACATCCTCTCTGGAAACACCATATATTTT. Translation: CASRWDILSGNTIYF.